This entry lists 5 T cell receptor beta chains sequenced from one sample in a study of cytomegalovirus exposure and HLA in healthy donors. Use of 60 Vbeta and 13 Jbeta primers characterized the PCR. This table comes from immunoSEQ multiplex PCR, and its TCRdb copy is limited to in-frame clones, with some not included. This repertoire shows about 87,000 clones, 74% found once; its top ten account for around 22%. Source material: PBMCs. The receptors originated from a man aged 25-40 years in good health and CMV-seropositive.

The chain is built from TRBV18 and TRBJ2-7; D remains unclear. From germline, CDR1 is KGHSH and CDR2 LQKENI. The CDR3 sequence is 15 residues long. V was pared by 3 bases and J by 4 bases, with 16 bases between. In DNA form, the CDR3 reads TGTGCCAGCTCACCTTCCTCCGACGGGTTGTACGAGCAGTACTTC. Amino acid sequence: CASSPSSDGLYEQYF.

This clone has only one observation. The V call is TRBV5-6, the J call TRBJ1-1; tentatively, D is TRBD1 (5 bases). CDR3 length equals 12 residues. The V gene lost 6 bases and the J gene lost 8 bases, with 14 bases spanning the gap. Germline V gene sequence: CDR1 SGHDT, CDR2 YYEEEE. The CDR3 region is CASTSRGCEAFF. The CDR3 DNA reads as TGTGCCAGCACCTCAAGGGGTTGCGAAGCTTTCTTT.

This chain connects TRBV25-1 to TRBJ2-3, with 8 bases matching TRBD2. CDR1 and CDR2 (germline): MGHDK, SYGVNS. This CDR3 comprises 14 residues. Trimming cost V 8 bases and J 3 bases; bases outside gene matches: 7. The CDR3 nucleotides are TGTGCCAGCGAAAGCGGGAGTGGGACAGATACGCAGTATTTT. Translation: CASESGSGTDTQYF. The whole variable domain, filled in from reference TRBV25-1 and TRBJ2-3, reads EADIYQTPRYLVIGTGKKITLECSQTMGHDKMYWYQQDPGMELHLIHYSYGVNSTEKGDLSSESTVSRIRTEHFPLTLESARPSHTSQYLCASESGSGTDTQYFGPGTRLTVL.

This chain uses TRBV6-1 with TRBJ1-6; TRBD1 agrees at 12 bases. J gave up 9 bases and V 6 bases, and 3 bases lay outside the gene matches. Germline V gene data show CDR1 as MNHNS and CDR2 as SASEGT. The CDR3 is 14 residues long. As DNA, the CDR3 is TGTGCCAGCAGAGGGACAGGGGGCCGTTCACCCCTCCACTTT. Its translation: CASRGTGGRSPLHF.

The J gene is TRBJ1-2, the V gene TRBV27; 9 nucleotides align to TRBD1. The CDR3 runs 14 residues. Germline values: CDR1 MNHEY, CDR2 SMNVEV (reference sequence). With 4 bases clipped from V and 6 bases from J, the junction kept 6 bases outside the gene matches. CDR3 loop: CASSWGQGGDGYTF. The CDR3 DNA sequence: TGTGCCAGCAGTTGGGGACAGGGCGGGGATGGCTACACCTTC.